Listed below are T cell receptor beta chains from one sample, sequenced in a study of regulatory T cells in long-lasting Graves disease. TCRdb independently ran MiXCR on the multiplex PCR reads; one entry per CDR3 protein. The sample has 360,000 or so distinct CDR3 sequences, 16% seen once. This same sample was also taken into another study, of T cells in Graves' hyperthyroidism and ophthalmopathy.

The source material was peripheral blood mononuclear cells (PBMCs), sampled at new diagnosis, from a patient treated with antithyroid drugs. These TCRs come from a man aged 35 to 55 with Graves disease. Each CDR3 is given with its conserved first and last residue. The order of the fields is J gene, V gene, CDR3 length, CDR3 protein.

>TRBJ2-7|TRBV20-1|14
CSARGWTGGYEQYF
>TRBJ2-5|TRBV5-1|15
CASSHGTAYQETQYF
>TRBJ2-7|TRBV6-1|16
CASSELAGGWHYEQYF
>TRBJ1-4|TRBV20-1|17
CSARAPGVPSTNEKLFF
>TRBJ2-3|TRBV20-1|15
CSAPRASNPTDTQYF
>TRBJ1-4|TRBV12-5|15
CASGSRGARSEKLFF
>TRBJ2-2|TRBV7-9|14
CASSFSWDTGELFF
>TRBJ2-4|TRBV5-1|15
CASSSAGGGVDIQYF
>TRBJ1-5|TRBV20-1|12
CSAQGDYQPQHF
>TRBJ1-5|TRBV19|13
CASSPPYNQPQHF
>TRBJ2-7|TRBV6-7|14
CASSPLGRVNEQYF
>TRBJ2-5|TRBV28|14
CASSYGPSGETQYF
>TRBJ2-5|TRBV5-1|13
CASSRGQGETQYF
>TRBJ1-2|TRBV27|14
CASNPQGAGYGYTF
>TRBJ2-2|TRBV3-1|11
CASRYHGELFF
>TRBJ1-1|TRBV6-1|14
CASRVTGLGTEAFF
>TRBJ1-2|TRBV27|14
CASSLRQGAVGYTF
>TRBJ2-5|TRBV9|14
CASSGGPIGETQYF
>TRBJ2-7|TRBV4-2|16
CASSQLTSGGPYEQYF
>TRBJ1-1|TRBV5-1|14
CASSEGPTNTEAFF
>TRBJ2-7|TRBV18|14
CASSPGSGSYEQYF
>TRBJ2-3|TRBV5-1|14
CASSFLASTDTQYF
>TRBJ2-5|TRBV3-1|13
CASSPSGGETQYF
>TRBJ2-5|TRBV7-9|15
CASSPGLAGEETQYF
>TRBJ2-3|TRBV6-1|16
CASRQPPDSHTDTQYF
>TRBJ1-1|TRBV28|12
CASSLVPHRAFF